What follows are 24 T cell receptor beta chains derived from one specimen sequenced in a study of technical replicates of blood from several donors. Here immunoSEQ multiplex PCR was the method, and the copy in TCRdb shows in-frame clones only, minus some. The sample consists of more than 75,000 clones, 93% of them appearing once. Source material: T cells isolated from PBMCs. These receptors were collected from a human donor in good health.

This rearrangement joins TRBV2 to TRBJ2-2; D perhaps matches TRBD2 (5 bases). Germline loops: CDR1 SNHLY, CDR2 FYNNEI. V was trimmed by 6 bases and J by 4 bases, leaving 18 bases between them. This CDR3 has 16 residues. The CDR3 DNA follows: TGTGCCAGCAGCCGTGGACTGAGCGGCGGCACCGGGGAGCTGTTTTTT. Translation gives CASSRGLSGGTGELFF.

In this sample, this clone turned up once. This chain joins TRBV10-3 and TRBJ2-7; the match to TRBD1 covers 7 bases. The CDR3 is 13 amino acids. CDR1 is ENHRY, CDR2 SYGVKD, per germline. Germline trimming cut 6 bases from V and 3 bases from J; bases unmatched to any gene: 5. CDR3: CAISNRGYYEQYF. Written as DNA, the CDR3 is TGTGCCATCAGCAACAGGGGATACTACGAGCAGTACTTC.

The CDR3 nucleotides read TGTGCCAGCGTCCCGGCAGGCCAATCCTACGAGCAGTACTTC. Translating gives CASVPAGQSYEQYF. This sequence joins TRBV5-8 and TRBJ2-7; no clear D. The CDR3 contains 14 residues. V was shortened by 7 bases and J by 1 base, with 15 bases between the two germline ends. CDR1 is SGHTS, CDR2 YDEGEE, per germline. Complete variable domain (other parts from reference TRBV5-8 and TRBJ2-7): EAGVTQSPTHLIKTRGQQATLRCSPISGHTSVYWYQQALGLGLQFLLWYDEGEERNRGNFPPRFSGRQFPNYSSELNVNALELEDSALYLCASVPAGQSYEQYFGPGTRLTVT.

The chain couples TRBV12-5 to TRBJ1-3; possible D gene TRBD1, 6 bases. The CDR3 has 16 residues. Trimming took off 7 bases at V and 2 bases at J, with 18 bases between the two ends. CDR1 and CDR2 from the germline V gene are LGHNT and FRNRAP. The CDR3 sequence: CASAKGQTQAGNTIYF. In DNA, the CDR3 is TGTGCTAGTGCGAAAGGACAGACCCAGGCTGGAAACACCATATATTTT. Filled out from reference TRBV12-5 and TRBJ1-3, the complete variable domain reads DARVTQTPRHKVTEMGQEVTMRCQPILGHNTVFWYRQTMMQGLELLAYFRNRAPLDDSGMPKDRFSAEMPDATLATLKIQPSEPRDSAVYFCASAKGQTQAGNTIYFGEGSWLTVV.

A single count supports this clone. The chain links TRBV4-2 to TRBJ2-1, with 7 bases lining up with TRBD2. CDR3 length equals 13 residues. CDR1 and CDR2 (germline): LGHNA, YNFKEQ. Losses at the gene ends were 0 bases for V and 8 bases for J; bases not matched to a gene: 1. CDR3 nucleotides: TGTGCCAGCAGCCAAGAGCTAGCGGATGAGCAGTTCTTC. It codes for CASSQELADEQFF.

The J gene is TRBJ2-4, the V gene TRBV7-2; 7 nucleotides align to TRBD1. Germline lookup yields CDR1 SGHTA and CDR2 FQGNSA. The V segment lost 1 base and the J segment 7 bases; nucleotides outside the gene matches: 13. The CDR3 loop spans 17 amino acids. The CDR3 here is CASSLGSTGSSDNIQYF. In nucleotides, the CDR3 is TGTGCCAGCAGCTTAGGGTCGACAGGGAGTTCAGATAACATTCAGTACTTC.

The rearrangement joins TRBV7-9 to TRBJ1-1, with D hard to call. Trimming stripped 8 bases from V and 0 bases from J, with 7 bases between. The CDR3 contains 12 residues. The germline V gene encodes CDR1 SEHNR and CDR2 FQNEAQ (reference sequence). This chain's CDR3 is CASLALNTEAFF. The DNA for the CDR3 is TGTGCCAGCTTAGCCTTGAACACTGAAGCTTTCTTT.

The rearrangement uses TRBV19 and TRBJ2-7, with 7 bases lining up with TRBD1. Germline trimming cut 3 bases from V and 4 bases from J; bases unmatched to any gene: 9. From germline, CDR1 is LNHDA and CDR2 SQIVND (reference sequence). This CDR3 is 15 amino acids long. The CDR3 is CASSIVEGGVYEQYF. The CDR3 coding sequence is TGTGCCAGTAGTATTGTGGAAGGGGGCGTGTACGAGCAGTACTTC.

The chain recombines TRBV19 with TRBJ2-7; the D gene is possibly TRBD1 (5 bases). There are 15 residues in the CDR3. Germline V lookup: CDR1 LNHDA, CDR2 SQIVND (reference sequence). Trimming stripped 4 bases from V and 4 bases from J, with 17 bases between. The CDR3 reads CASSTQGRATYEQYF. The CDR3 nucleotides read TGTGCCAGTAGTACCCAGGGTCGGGCCACTTACGAGCAGTACTTC.

The chain carries TRBV27 and TRBJ1-1, with 8 bases aligning to TRBD1. The CDR3 is 14 amino acids. V shed 6 bases, J shed 6 bases, and the junction held 9 bases outside the gene matches. Germline CDR1 reads MNHEY; CDR2 reads SMNVEV (reference sequence). The DNA of the CDR3 is TGTGCCAGCAGCCCCAGGGGGCGAGTGGCTGAAGCTTTCTTT. Amino acid sequence: CASSPRGRVAEAFF.

V is TRBV7-8 and J is TRBJ2-7; 9 nucleotides line up with TRBD1. Trimming took 1 base from V and 5 from J; bases not matched to a gene: 6. Per the germline V gene, CDR1 is SGHVS and CDR2 is FQNEAQ. The CDR3 length is 15 residues. The CDR3 sequence: CASSLVRDRVNEQYF. CDR3 coding DNA: TGTGCCAGCAGCTTAGTCCGGGACAGGGTAAACGAGCAGTACTTC.

V gene TRBV6-5 combines with J gene TRBJ2-7; 7 bases line up with TRBD1. The trim removed 6 bases at V and 2 bases at J, leaving 7 bases unmatched. The germline V gene has CDR1 MNHEY and CDR2 SVGAGI. This CDR3 is built from 14 residues. The CDR3 loop is CASRLQGPPYEQYF. The DNA for the CDR3 is TGTGCCAGCAGATTACAGGGGCCCCCCTACGAGCAGTACTTC.

The CDR3 is CASSLLAGTNEQFF. DNA of the CDR3: TGTGCCAGCAGCTTACTAGCGGGAACTAATGAGCAGTTCTTC. This chain links TRBV5-4 with TRBJ2-1; 10 bases line up with TRBD2. The V gene's germline CDR1 is SGHNT and CDR2 YYREEE (reference sequence). The CDR3 consists of 14 residues. Trimming removed 2 bases from V and 7 bases from J; junction bases left unmatched: 3.

J is TRBJ2-7 and V is TRBV5-1, with D tentatively TRBD2 (6 bases). Deletions cut 1 base from V and 5 bases from J, with 13 bases between. Germline-derived CDR1 and CDR2 are SGHRS and YFSETQ. The CDR3 consists of 14 residues. CDR3 loop: CASSLSSSGDEQYF. The CDR3, as DNA: TGCGCCAGCAGCTTGAGTTCTTCGGGAGACGAGCAGTACTTC. The full variable domain, in which reference TRBV5-1 and TRBJ2-7 provide the parts outside the CDR3, is KAGVTQTPRYLIKTRGQQVTLSCSPISGHRSVSWYQQTPGQGLQFLFEYFSETQRNKGNFPGRFSGRQFSNSRSEMNVSTLELGDSALYLCASSLSSSGDEQYFGPGTRLTVT.

The chain combines TRBV11-2 with TRBJ1-2; the D is unclear. Trimming took off 5 bases at V and 2 bases at J, with 15 bases between the two ends. The CDR3 extends over 15 amino acids. Germline V lookup: CDR1 SGHAT, CDR2 FQNNGV. CDR3 in amino acids: CASSPNHGGNYGYTF. In DNA form, the CDR3 reads TGTGCCAGCAGCCCGAATCACGGAGGGAACTATGGCTACACCTTC.

This rearrangement joins TRBV6-5 to TRBJ1-2; no reliable D call. Germline values: CDR1 MNHEY, CDR2 SVGAGI. The V gene lost 2 bases and the J gene lost 6 bases, with 10 bases spanning the gap. The CDR3 spans 13 residues. The CDR3 DNA reads TGTGCCAGCAGTTACGACGGTCAGGATGGCTACACCTTC. Translated: CASSYDGQDGYTF.

The V call is TRBV28, the J call TRBJ2-1, with 15 nucleotides matching TRBD2. CDR3 length: 18 amino acids. Germline V gene lookup returns CDR1 MDHEN and CDR2 SYDVKM. V was pared by 6 bases and J by 2 bases, with 8 bases of the junction left unmatched. The CDR3: CASRIAGLAGGPYNEQFF. The CDR3 bases are TGTGCCAGCAGAATAGCAGGACTAGCGGGAGGGCCCTACAATGAGCAGTTCTTC. The variable domain in full, completed from reference TRBV28 and TRBJ2-1, reads DVKVTQSSRYLVKRTGEKVFLECVQDMDHENMFWYRQDPGLGLRLIYFSYDVKMKEKGDIPEGYSVSREKKERFSLILESASTNQTSMYLCASRIAGLAGGPYNEQFFGPGTRLTVL.

This clone was counted once. The rearrangement joins TRBV25-1 to TRBJ2-1; perhaps TRBD2 as D (6 bases). This CDR3 contains 17 residues. V lost 4 bases to trimming and J lost 2 bases, with 18 bases between them. Germline-derived CDR1 and CDR2 are MGHDK and SYGVNS. CDR3 DNA: TGTGCCAGCAGTGTTAGAAGCGGGCTAGACACCTACAATGAGCAGTTCTTC. Encoded protein: CASSVRSGLDTYNEQFF. Full variable domain (outside the CDR3, taken from reference TRBV25-1 and TRBJ2-1): EADIYQTPRYLVIGTGKKITLECSQTMGHDKMYWYQQDPGMELHLIHYSYGVNSTEKGDLSSESTVSRIRTEHFPLTLESARPSHTSQYLCASSVRSGLDTYNEQFFGPGTRLTVL.

The CDR3: CASRVGLDSYTF. CDR3 in DNA: TGTGCCAGCCGGGTTGGCCTGGACAGCTACACCTTC. V usage is TRBV7-9 and J usage is TRBJ1-2, with a possible D match to TRBD1 (5 bases). V was shortened by 8 bases and J by 9 bases, with 16 bases between the two germline ends. This CDR3 comprises 12 residues. Germline V gene lookup returns CDR1 SEHNR and CDR2 FQNEAQ (reference sequence). Full variable domain (missing parts from reference TRBV7-9 and TRBJ1-2): DTGVSQNPRHKITKRGQNVTFRCDPISEHNRLYWYRQTLGQGPEFLTYFQNEAQLEKSRLLSDRFSAERPKGSFSTLEIQRTEQGDSAMYLCASRVGLDSYTFGSGTRLTVV.

The sample holds one count of this clone. The chain recombines TRBV5-8 with TRBJ2-1; D remains unclear. Germline CDR1 and CDR2: SGHTS and YDEGEE. V lost 2 bases, J lost 4 bases, and 4 bases lay in between. CDR3 size: 12 residues. The CDR3 DNA is TGTGCCAGCAGCTTCCTGTACAATGAGCAGTTCTTC. Its protein is CASSFLYNEQFF.

The rearrangement joins TRBV19 to TRBJ1-2; tentatively, D is TRBD1 (6 bases). The germline V gene has CDR1 LNHDA and CDR2 SQIVND (reference sequence). V was shortened by 0 bases and J by 4 bases, with 15 bases between the two germline ends. This CDR3 is built from 16 residues. Here the CDR3 reads CASSIDQGTNAYGYTF. The CDR3 DNA is TGTGCCAGTAGTATAGACCAGGGGACTAATGCCTATGGCTACACCTTC.

The CDR3 sequence: CAIKQGQGHSGANVLTF. CDR3 nucleotides: TGTGCCATCAAACAAGGACAGGGCCACTCTGGGGCCAACGTCCTGACTTTC. The chain combines TRBV10-3 with TRBJ2-6; TRBD1 matches 8 bases. J was trimmed by 0 bases and V by 7 bases; bases with no gene match: 8. This CDR3 is built from 17 residues. The germline V gene has CDR1 ENHRY and CDR2 SYGVKD.

The genes are TRBV6-5 and TRBJ1-2, with a possible D match to TRBD1 (5 bases). Germline-derived CDR1 and CDR2 are MNHEY and SVGAGI. This CDR3 has 11 amino acids. The V end was cut by 3 bases, the J end by 8 bases, with 7 bases between. The CDR3: CASSYGAGYTF. The CDR3 DNA reads TGTGCCAGCAGTTATGGGGCCGGCTACACCTTC.

The chain links TRBV7-3 to TRBJ1-2; D gene uncertain. This CDR3 contains 13 residues. The ends were cut back, 5 bases at V and 8 bases at J, with 15 bases in the middle. The V gene's germline CDR1 is SGHTA and CDR2 FQGTGA. The DNA of the CDR3 is TGTGCCAGCAGCGCAAATCCGGGGTTAGGCTACACCTTC. Protein sequence: CASSANPGLGYTF. Together with reference TRBV7-3 and TRBJ1-2, the CDR3 gives the full variable domain: GAGVSQTPSNKVTEKGKYVELRCDPISGHTALYWYRQSLGQGPEFLIYFQGTGAADDSGLPNDRFFAVRPEGSVSTLKIQRTERGDSAVYLCASSANPGLGYTFGSGTRLTVV.